The present TCR beta chain was sequenced within a study of T cells in Graves' hyperthyroidism and ophthalmopathy. What was amplified from RNA transcripts were TCR beta CDR3 regions. TCR CDR3 underwent first-round RT-PCR with the HTBI primer set. TCRdb re-called the multiplex PCR reads with MiXCR, one entry per CDR3 protein. The table includes roughly 510,000 distinct CDR3 sequences, under 25% detected once. The sample holds many counts of this clonotype. Antigen unknown. General study points: Blood also carried most thyroid clonotypes expanded above 0.001.

Graves' hyperthyroidism qualified as stable when ophthalmopathy did not progress within 18 months. With a duration under 2 months, the hyperthyroidism was newly diagnosed in patients aged 18 to 65. The receptor was isolated from a man aged 18 to 30 with Graves' hyperthyroidism. The sequenced sample consisted of blood.

The CDR3 coding sequence is TGTGCCAGCAGTTTAGACACTAAAGGCTACGAGCAGTACTTC. Protein product: CASSLDTKGYEQYF. The chain combines TRBV12-3 or TRBV12-4 with TRBJ2-7; D unclear. The CDR3 extends over 14 amino acids. The V and J ends lost 1 base and 3 bases respectively, with 10 bases between them.